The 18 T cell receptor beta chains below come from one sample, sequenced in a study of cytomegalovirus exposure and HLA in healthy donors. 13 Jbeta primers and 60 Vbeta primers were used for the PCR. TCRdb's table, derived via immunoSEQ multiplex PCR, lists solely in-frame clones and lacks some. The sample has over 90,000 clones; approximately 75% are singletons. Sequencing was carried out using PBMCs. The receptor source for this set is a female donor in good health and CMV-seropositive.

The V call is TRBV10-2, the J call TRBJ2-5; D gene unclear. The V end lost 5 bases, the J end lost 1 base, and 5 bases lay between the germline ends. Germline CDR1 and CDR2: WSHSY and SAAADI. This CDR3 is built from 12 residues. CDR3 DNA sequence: TGCGCCAGCAGTACGGGCCAAGAGACCCAGTACTTC. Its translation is CASSTGQETQYF.

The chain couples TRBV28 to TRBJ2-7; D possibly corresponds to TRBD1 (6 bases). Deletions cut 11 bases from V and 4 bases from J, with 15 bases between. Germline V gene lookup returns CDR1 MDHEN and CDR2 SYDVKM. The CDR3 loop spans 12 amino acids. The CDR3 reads CASGQGRYEQYF. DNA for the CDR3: TGTGCCTCCGGGCAGGGGCGGTACGAGCAGTACTTC.

The CDR3 spells CASSLLALQNEQFF. The DNA for the CDR3 is TGTGCCAGCAGCTTACTCGCGCTGCAAAATGAGCAGTTCTTC. This chain uses TRBV7-8 with TRBJ2-1; D is ambiguous. V was shortened by 2 bases and J by 7 bases, with 12 bases between the two germline ends. This CDR3 is built from 14 residues. From germline, CDR1 is SGHVS and CDR2 FQNEAQ.

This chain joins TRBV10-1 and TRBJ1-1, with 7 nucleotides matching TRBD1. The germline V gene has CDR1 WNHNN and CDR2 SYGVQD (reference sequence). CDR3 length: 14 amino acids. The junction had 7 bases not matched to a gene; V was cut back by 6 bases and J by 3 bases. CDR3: CASSDRAEYTEAFF. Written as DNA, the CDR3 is TGCGCCAGCAGCGACAGGGCGGAGTACACTGAAGCTTTCTTT.

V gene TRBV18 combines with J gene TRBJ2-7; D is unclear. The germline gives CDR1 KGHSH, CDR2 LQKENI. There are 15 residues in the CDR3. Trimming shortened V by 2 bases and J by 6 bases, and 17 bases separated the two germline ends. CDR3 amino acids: CASSPLSSPEFEQYF. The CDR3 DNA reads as TGTGCCAGCTCACCATTATCTTCGCCGGAGTTCGAGCAGTACTTC.

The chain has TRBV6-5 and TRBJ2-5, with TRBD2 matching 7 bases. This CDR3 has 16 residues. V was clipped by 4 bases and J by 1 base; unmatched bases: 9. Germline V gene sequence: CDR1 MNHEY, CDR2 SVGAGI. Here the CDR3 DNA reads TGTGCCAGCAGTTCCGGGGGGAGGGTTAGCCAAGAGACCCAGTACTTC. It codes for CASSSGGRVSQETQYF.

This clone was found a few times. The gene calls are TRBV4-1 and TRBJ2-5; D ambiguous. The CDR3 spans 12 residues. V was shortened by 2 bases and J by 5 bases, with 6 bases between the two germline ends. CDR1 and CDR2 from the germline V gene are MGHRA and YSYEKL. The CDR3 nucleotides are TGCGCCAGCAGCCAAATACTCGAGACCCAGTACTTC. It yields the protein CASSQILETQYF.

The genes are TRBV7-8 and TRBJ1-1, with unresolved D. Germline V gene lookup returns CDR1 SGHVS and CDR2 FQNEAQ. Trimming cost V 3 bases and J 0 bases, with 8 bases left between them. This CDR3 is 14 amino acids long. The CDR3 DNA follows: TGTGCCAGCAGCTTGTTCCATTTGAACACTGAAGCTTTCTTT. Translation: CASSLFHLNTEAFF.

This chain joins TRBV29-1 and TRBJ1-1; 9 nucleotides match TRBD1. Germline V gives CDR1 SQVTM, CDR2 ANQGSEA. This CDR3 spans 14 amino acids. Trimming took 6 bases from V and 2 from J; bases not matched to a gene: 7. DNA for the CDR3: TGCAGCGTAATAACAGGGGGCGGAAACACTGAAGCTTTCTTT. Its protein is CSVITGGGNTEAFF.

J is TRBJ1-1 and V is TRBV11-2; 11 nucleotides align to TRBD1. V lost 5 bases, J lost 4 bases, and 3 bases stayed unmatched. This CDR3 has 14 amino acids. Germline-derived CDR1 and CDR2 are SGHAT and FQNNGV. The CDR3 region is CASSPGTGGTEAFF. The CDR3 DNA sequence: TGTGCCAGCAGCCCTGGGACAGGGGGCACTGAAGCTTTCTTT.

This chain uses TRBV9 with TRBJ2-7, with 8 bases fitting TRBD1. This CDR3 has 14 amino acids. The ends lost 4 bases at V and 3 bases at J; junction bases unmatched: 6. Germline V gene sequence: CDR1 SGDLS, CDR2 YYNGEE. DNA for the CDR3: TGTGCCAGCAGCCAAGGACAGGGAGGCTACGAGCAGTACTTC. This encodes CASSQGQGGYEQYF.

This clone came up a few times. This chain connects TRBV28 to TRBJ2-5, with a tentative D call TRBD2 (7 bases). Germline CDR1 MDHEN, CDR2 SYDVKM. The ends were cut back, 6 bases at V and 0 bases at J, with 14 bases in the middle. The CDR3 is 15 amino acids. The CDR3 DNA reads TGTGCCAGCAGCTTGGAGGGGGGGTACCAAGAGACCCAGTACTTC. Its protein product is CASSLEGGYQETQYF.

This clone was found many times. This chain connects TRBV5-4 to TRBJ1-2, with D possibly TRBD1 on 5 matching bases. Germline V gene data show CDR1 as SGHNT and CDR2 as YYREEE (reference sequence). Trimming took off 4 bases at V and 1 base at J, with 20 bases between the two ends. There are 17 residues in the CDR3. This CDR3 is CASSPATGTQYNYGYTF. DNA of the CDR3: TGTGCCAGCAGCCCCGCAACCGGGACTCAATATAACTATGGCTACACCTTC.

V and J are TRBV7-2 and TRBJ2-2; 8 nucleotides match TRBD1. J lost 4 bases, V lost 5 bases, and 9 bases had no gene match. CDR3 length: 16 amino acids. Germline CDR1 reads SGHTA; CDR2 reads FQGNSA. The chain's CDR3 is CASSLSGGRGTGELFF. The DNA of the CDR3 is TGTGCCAGCAGCCTATCAGGGGGCAGGGGCACCGGGGAGCTGTTTTTT.

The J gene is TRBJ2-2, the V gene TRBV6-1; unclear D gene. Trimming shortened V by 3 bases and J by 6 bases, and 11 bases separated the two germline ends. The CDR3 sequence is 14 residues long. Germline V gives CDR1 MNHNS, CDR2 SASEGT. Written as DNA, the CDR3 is TGTGCCAGCAGTGATATGAGGTTCCCCGGGGAGCTGTTTTTT. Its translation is CASSDMRFPGELFF.

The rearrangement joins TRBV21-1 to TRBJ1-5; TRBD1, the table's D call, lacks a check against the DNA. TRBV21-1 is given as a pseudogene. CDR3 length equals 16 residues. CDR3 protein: CASSIRGRGEDQPQHF. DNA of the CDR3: TGTGCCAGCAGCATACGTGGTAGGGGCGAGGATCAGCCCCAGCATTTT.

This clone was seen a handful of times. This CDR3 is CASSSSTTGTEAFF. In DNA form, the CDR3 reads TGTGCCAGCAGCTCATCGACGACGGGCACTGAAGCTTTCTTT. V gene TRBV7-6 combines with J gene TRBJ1-1; D is undetermined. The CDR3 consists of 14 residues. Trimming stripped 4 bases from V and 4 bases from J, with 13 bases between. The germline V gene encodes CDR1 SGHVS and CDR2 FNYEAQ.

The CDR3 loop reads CASSRGNHQPQHF. The CDR3 nucleotides are TGTGCCAGCAGCCGAGGGAACCATCAGCCCCAGCATTTT. The chain recombines TRBV28 with TRBJ1-5; D not resolved. Germline values: CDR1 MDHEN, CDR2 SYDVKM. Trimming left V 6 bases short and J 5 bases short, with 11 bases between. The length of the CDR3 is 13 residues. The whole variable domain, filled in from reference TRBV28 and TRBJ1-5, reads DVKVTQSSRYLVKRTGEKVFLECVQDMDHENMFWYRQDPGLGLRLIYFSYDVKMKEKGDIPEGYSVSREKKERFSLILESASTNQTSMYLCASSRGNHQPQHFGDGTRLSIL.